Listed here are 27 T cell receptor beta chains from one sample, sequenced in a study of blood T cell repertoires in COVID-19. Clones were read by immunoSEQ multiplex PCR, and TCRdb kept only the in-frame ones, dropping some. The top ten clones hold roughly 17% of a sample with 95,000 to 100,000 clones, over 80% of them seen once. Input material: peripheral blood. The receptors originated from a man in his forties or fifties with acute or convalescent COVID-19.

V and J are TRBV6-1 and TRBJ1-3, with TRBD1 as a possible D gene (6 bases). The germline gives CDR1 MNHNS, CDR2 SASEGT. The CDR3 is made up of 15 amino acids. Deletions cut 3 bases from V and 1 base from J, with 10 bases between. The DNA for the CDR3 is TGTGCCAGCAGTGACGGACAGTATTCTGGAAACACCATATATTTT. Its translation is CASSDGQYSGNTIYF.

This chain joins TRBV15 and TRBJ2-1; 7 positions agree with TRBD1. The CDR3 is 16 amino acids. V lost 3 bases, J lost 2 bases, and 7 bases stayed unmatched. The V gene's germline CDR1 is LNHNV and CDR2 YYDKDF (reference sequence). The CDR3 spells CATSSEDRDTYNEQFF. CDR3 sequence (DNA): TGTGCCACCAGCAGCGAAGACAGGGATACCTACAATGAGCAGTTCTTC.

The chain's CDR3 is CASSRTVANEKLFF. The CDR3 DNA is TGTGCCAGCAGCAGAACGGTTGCTAATGAAAAACTGTTTTTT. V gene TRBV9 combines with J gene TRBJ1-4; D uncertain. V was cut by 4 bases and J by 3 bases, with 10 bases left in between. This CDR3 contains 14 residues. Germline V gives CDR1 SGDLS, CDR2 YYNGEE.

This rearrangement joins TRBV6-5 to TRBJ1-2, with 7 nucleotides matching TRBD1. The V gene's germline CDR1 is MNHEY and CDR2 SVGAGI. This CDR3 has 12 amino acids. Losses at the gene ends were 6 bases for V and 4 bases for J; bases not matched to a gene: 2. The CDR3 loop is CASRRDSYGYTF. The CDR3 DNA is TGTGCCAGCAGACGGGACAGCTATGGCTACACCTTC.

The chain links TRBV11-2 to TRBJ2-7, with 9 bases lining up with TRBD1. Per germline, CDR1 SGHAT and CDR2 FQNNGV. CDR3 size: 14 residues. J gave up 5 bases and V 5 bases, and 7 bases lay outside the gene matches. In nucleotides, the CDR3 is TGTGCCAGCAGCATTGGGACAGGGCGACACGAGCAGTACTTC. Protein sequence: CASSIGTGRHEQYF.

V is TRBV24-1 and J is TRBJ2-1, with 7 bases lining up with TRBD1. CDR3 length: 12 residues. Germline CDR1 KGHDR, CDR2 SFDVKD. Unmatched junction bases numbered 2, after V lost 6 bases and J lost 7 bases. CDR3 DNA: TGTGCCACCAGTACAGGGGAAAATGAGCAGTTCTTC. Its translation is CATSTGENEQFF.

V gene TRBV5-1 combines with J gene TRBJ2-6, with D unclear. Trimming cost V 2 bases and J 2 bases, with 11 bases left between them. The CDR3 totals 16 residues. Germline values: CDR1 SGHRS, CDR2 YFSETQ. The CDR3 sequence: CASSFPRETGANVLTF. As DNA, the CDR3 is TGCGCCAGCAGCTTCCCCCGAGAGACTGGGGCCAACGTCCTGACTTTC.

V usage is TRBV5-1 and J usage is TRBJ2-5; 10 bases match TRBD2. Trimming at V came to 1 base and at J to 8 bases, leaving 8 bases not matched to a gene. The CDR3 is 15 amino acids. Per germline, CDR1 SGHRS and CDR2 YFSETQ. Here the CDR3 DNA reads TGCGCCAGCAGCTTGAAAAGCGGGGGGGTCCTAACCCAGTACTTC. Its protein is CASSLKSGGVLTQYF.

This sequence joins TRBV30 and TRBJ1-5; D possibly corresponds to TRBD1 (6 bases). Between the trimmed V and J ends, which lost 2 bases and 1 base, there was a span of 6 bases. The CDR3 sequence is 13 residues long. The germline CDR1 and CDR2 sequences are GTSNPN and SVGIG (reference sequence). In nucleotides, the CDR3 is TGTGCCTGGAGTACAGGGAGCAATCAGCCCCAGCATTTT. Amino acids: CAWSTGSNQPQHF.

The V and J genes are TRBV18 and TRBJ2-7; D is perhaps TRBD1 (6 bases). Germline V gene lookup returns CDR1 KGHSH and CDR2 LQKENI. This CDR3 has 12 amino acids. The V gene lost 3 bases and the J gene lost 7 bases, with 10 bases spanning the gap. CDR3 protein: CASSPGQGEQYF. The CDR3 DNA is TGTGCCAGCTCACCGGGGCAGGGGGAGCAGTACTTC. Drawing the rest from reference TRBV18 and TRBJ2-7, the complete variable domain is NAGVMQNPRHLVRRRGQEARLRCSPMKGHSHVYWYRQLPEEGLKFMVYLQKENIIDESGMPKERFSAEFPKEGPSILRIQQVVRGDSAAYFCASSPGQGEQYFGPGTRLTVT.

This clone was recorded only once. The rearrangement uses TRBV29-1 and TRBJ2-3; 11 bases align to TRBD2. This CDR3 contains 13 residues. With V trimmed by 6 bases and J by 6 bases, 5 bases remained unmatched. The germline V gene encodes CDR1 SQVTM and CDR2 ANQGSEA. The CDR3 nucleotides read TGCAGCGTGACTAGCGGGGTCACCGATACGCAGTATTTT. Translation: CSVTSGVTDTQYF.

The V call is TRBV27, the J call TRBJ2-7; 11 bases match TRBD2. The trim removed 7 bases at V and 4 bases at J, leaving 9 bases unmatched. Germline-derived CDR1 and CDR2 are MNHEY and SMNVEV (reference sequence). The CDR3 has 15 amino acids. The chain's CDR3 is CASKDETSGVYEQYF. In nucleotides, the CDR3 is TGTGCCAGCAAGGACGAGACTAGCGGGGTGTACGAGCAGTACTTC.

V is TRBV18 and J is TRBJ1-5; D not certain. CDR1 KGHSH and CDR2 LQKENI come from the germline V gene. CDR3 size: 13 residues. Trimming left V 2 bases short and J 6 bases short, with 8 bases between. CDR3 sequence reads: CASSPGRAQPQHF. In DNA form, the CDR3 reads TGTGCCAGCTCACCAGGGAGAGCTCAGCCCCAGCATTTT.

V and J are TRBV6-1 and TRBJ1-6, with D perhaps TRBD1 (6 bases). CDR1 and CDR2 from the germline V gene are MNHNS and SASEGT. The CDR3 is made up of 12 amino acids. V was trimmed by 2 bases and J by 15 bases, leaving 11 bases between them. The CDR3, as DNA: TGTGCCAGCAGTGAACGAGGGGGAAGCCTCCACTTT. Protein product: CASSERGGSLHF.

For the CDR3, the DNA is TGTGCCAGCAGCCAGACCCTAGCCTTAATTGACATTCAGTACTTC. Translation: CASSQTLALIDIQYF. The chain joins TRBV3-1 (or the pseudogene TRBV3-2) to TRBJ2-4; the D gene is possibly TRBD2 (5 bases). V lost 3 bases to trimming and J lost 8 bases, with 17 bases between them. This CDR3 has 15 residues. CDR1 LGHDT and CDR2 YNNKEL come from the germline V gene (reference sequence).

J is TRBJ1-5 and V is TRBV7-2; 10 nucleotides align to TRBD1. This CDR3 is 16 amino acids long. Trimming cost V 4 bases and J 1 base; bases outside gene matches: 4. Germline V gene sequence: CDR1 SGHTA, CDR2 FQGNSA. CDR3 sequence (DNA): TGTGCCAGCAGCTCGCCGGACAGGGGGAGCAATCAGCCCCAGCATTTT. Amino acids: CASSSPDRGSNQPQHF.

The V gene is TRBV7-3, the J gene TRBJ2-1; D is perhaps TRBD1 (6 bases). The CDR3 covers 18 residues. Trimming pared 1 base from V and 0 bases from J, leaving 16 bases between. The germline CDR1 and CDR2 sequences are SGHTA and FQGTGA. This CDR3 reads CASSLIAGAVSSYNEQFF. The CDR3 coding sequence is TGTGCCAGCAGCTTAATAGCAGGGGCCGTAAGCTCCTACAATGAGCAGTTCTTC. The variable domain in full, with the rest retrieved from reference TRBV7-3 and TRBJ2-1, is GAGVSQTPSNKVTEKGKYVELRCDPISGHTALYWYRQSLGQGPEFLIYFQGTGAADDSGLPNDRFFAVRPEGSVSTLKIQRTERGDSAVYLCASSLIAGAVSSYNEQFFGPGTRLTVL.

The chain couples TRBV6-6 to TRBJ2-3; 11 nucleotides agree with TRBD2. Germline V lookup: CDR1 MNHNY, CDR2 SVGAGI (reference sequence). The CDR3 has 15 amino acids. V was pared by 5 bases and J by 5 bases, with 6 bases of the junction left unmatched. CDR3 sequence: CASSLLAGAGDTQYF. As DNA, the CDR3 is TGTGCCAGCAGTCTACTAGCGGGGGCAGGAGATACGCAGTATTTT.

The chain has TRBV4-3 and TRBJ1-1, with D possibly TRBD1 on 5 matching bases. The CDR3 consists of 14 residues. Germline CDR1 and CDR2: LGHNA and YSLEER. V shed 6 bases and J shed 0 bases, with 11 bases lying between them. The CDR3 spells CASSKGPMNTEAFF. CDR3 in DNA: TGCGCCAGCAGTAAGGGGCCCATGAACACTGAAGCTTTCTTT.

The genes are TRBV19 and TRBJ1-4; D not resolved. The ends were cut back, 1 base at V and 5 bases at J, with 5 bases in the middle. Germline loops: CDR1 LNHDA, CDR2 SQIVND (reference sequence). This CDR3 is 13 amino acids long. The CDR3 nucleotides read TGTGCCAGTAGTATAGTCGGGAATGAAAAACTGTTTTTT. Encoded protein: CASSIVGNEKLFF.

CDR3 residues: CASSSSQGAQIFSNRPPTEAFF. The DNA of the CDR3 is TGTGCCAGCAGCTCGAGCCAGGGGGCGCAAATATTCAGTAATCGGCCCCCAACTGAAGCTTTCTTT. V gene TRBV7-8 combines with J gene TRBJ1-1, with 8 bases matching TRBD1. Looked up from germline, CDR1 is SGHVS and CDR2 is FQNEAQ. CDR3 length: 22 residues. V lost 4 bases, J lost 5 bases, and 30 bases stayed unmatched.

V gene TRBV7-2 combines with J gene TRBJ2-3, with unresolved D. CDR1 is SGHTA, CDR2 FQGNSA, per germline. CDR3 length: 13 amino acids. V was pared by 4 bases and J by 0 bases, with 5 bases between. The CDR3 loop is CASSSGSTDTQYF. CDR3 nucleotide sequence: TGTGCCAGCAGCTCAGGCAGCACAGATACGCAGTATTTT.

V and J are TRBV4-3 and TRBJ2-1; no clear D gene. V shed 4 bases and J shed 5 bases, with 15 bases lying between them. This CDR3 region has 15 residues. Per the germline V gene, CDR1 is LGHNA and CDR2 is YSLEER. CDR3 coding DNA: TGCGCCAGCAGCCTCGACTCCTACCTAAACAATGAGCAGTTCTTC. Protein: CASSLDSYLNNEQFF.

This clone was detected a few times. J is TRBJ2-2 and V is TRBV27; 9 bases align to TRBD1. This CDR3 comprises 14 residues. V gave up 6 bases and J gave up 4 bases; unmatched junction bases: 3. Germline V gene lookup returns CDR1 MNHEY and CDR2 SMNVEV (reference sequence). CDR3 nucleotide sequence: TGTGCCAGCAGCATGACAGGGGGCACCGGGGAGCTGTTTTTT. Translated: CASSMTGGTGELFF.

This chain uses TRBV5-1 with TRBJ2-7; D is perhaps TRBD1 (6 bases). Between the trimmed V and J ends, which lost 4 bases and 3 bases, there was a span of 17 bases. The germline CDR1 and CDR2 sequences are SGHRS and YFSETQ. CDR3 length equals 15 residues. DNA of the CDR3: TGCGCCAGCAGCCCCTCTGGGACAAGGAGCTACGAGCAGTACTTC. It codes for CASSPSGTRSYEQYF.

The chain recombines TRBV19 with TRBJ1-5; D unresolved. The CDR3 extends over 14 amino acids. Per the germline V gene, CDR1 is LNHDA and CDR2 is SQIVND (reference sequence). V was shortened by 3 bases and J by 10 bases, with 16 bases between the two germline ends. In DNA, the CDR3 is TGTGCCAGTAGTATTAGTGAAGGGAGGAAACCCCAGCATTTT. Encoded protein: CASSISEGRKPQHF.

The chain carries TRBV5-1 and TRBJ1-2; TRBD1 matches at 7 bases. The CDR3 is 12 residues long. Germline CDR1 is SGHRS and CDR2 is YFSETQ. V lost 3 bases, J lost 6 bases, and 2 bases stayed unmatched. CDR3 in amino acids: CASSSTGDGYTF. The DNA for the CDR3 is TGCGCCAGCAGCTCAACAGGGGATGGCTACACCTTC.